The subject of this entry is one T cell receptor beta chain. Its cognate antigen is unknown. This sample stems from a study of Ad26.COV2.S vaccination and SARS-CoV-2 variants. Background on the study: Into the muscle, Ad26.COV2.S was dosed once or twice, 56 days apart.

Findings and caveats of the study: Spike-specific TCR breadth was greater after Ad26.COV2.S than placebo. TCR breadth and depth estimates may have understated total T cell responses.

The V gene end was trimmed by 2 bases and the J gene end by 6 bases; junction bases not matched to a gene: 8. The CDR3 spans 15 residues. The germline gives CDR1 KGHSH, CDR2 LQKENI. Noted treatment: about 20 received Ad26.COV2.S at low or high dose, single or two shots; about 5 received placebo; per-sample allocation not given. Day 63 following the first vaccine or placebo injection was when the samples were taken. An adult aged 18-55 years in Boston served as the donor. Sequencing used immunoSEQ multiplex PCR; TCRdb keeps in-frame clones, though not all of them. There are about 430,000 clones in the sample; over 75% occur only once, and 9% to 15% lies in the top ten.

This TCR derives from a person aged 18-65 years who received the Ad26.COV2.S COVID-19 vaccine or a placebo. The chain joins TRBV18 to TRBJ1-2, with 8 bases matching TRBD1. Sequenced here: peripheral blood, sampled in a trial of Ad26.COV2.S vaccine versus placebo. The CDR3: CASSPEAGGANGYTF. CDR3 nucleotides: TGTGCCAGCTCACCAGAGGCAGGGGGCGCGAATGGCTACACCTTC.